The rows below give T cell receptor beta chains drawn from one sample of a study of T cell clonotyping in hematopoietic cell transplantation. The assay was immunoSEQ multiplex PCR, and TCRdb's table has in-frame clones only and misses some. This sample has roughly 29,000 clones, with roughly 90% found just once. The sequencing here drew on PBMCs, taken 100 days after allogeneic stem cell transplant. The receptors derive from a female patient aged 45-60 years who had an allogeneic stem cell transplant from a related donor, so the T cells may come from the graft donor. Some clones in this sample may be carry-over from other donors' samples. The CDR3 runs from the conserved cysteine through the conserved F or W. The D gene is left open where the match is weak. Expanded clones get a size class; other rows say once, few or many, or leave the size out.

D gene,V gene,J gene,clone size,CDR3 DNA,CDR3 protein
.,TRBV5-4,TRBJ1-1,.,TGTGCCAGCAGCTTGGGGGGGCGTGTGAGCACTGAAGCTTTCTTT,CASSLGGRVSTEAFF
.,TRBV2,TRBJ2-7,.,TGTGCCAGCATAGGGGGATACGAGCAGTACTTC,CASIGGYEQYF
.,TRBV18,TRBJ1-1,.,TGTGCCAGCTCACTAAATGGGGGGTCAACTGAAGCTTTCTTT,CASSLNGGSTEAFF
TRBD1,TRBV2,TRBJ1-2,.,TGTGCCAGCAAGGGAGGGGGCATTGGCTACACCTTC,CASKGGGIGYTF
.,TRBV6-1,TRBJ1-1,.,TGTGCCAGCATTTCCCAGGGGAGGAGTGGTGCTGAAGCTTTCTTT,CASISQGRSGAEAFF
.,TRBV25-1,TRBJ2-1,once,TGTGCCAGCAGTGAATACGGCGGCAGATCCTACAATGAGCAGTTCTTC,CASSEYGGRSYNEQFF
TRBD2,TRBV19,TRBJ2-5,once,TGTGCCAGTAGTCCGAGAACGGGGGGGCCGGAGACCCAGTACTTC,CASSPRTGGPETQYF
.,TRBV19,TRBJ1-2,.,TGTGCCAGTAGATCGGAGGGGGGCCCCCTGCGGGGCTACACCTTC,CASRSEGGPLRGYTF
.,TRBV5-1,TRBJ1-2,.,TGCGCCAGCAGCTTGTACAGAATTAACTATGGCTACACCTTC,CASSLYRINYGYTF
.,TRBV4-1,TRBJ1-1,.,TGCGCCAGCAGCCAAGATCCGTCCACTCCCATTAACACTGAAGCTTTCTTT,CASSQDPSTPINTEAFF
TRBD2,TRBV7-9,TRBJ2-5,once,TGTGCCAGCCTACCTCTAGCGGGGGGGCCGGGGGAGACCCAGTACTTC,CASLPLAGGPGETQYF
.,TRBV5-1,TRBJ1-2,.,TGCGCCAGCAGCTTGGCTAGAGGGCTCAACTATGGCTACACCTTC,CASSLARGLNYGYTF
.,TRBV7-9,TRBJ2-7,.,TGTGCCAGCAGCAGTACGACGGGCGAGCAGTACTTC,CASSSTTGEQYF
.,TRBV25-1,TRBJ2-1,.,TGTGCCAGCAGTCAGAGCCAATTGTACAATGAGCAGTTCTTC,CASSQSQLYNEQFF
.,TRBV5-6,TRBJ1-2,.,TGTGCCAGCAGCCCGAGAAGCCTCTATGGCTACACCTTC,CASSPRSLYGYTF
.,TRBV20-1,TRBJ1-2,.,TGCAGTGCTGCAGAGCTCTATGGCTACACCTTC,CSAAELYGYTF
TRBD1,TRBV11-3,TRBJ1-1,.,TGTGCCAGCAGCCGAGGGGGGACAGGGGCGATGAACACTGAAGCTTTCTTT,CASSRGGTGAMNTEAFF
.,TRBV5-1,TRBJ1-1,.,TGCGCCAGCAGCTTGATCCCGGGGGACTGGACTGAAGCTTTCTTT,CASSLIPGDWTEAFF
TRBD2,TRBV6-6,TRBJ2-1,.,TGTGCCAGCAGTTACTCTAGCGGGGGGGCAAGTGAGCAGTTCTTC,CASSYSSGGASEQFF
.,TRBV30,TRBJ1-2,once,TGTGCCTGGAGGACGCAGGGATCCAAGCGTGGCTACACCTTC,CAWRTQGSKRGYTF
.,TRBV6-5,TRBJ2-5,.,TGTGCCAGCAGTTCCCCATTGACGGGGTACCAAGAGACCCAGTACTTC,CASSSPLTGYQETQYF
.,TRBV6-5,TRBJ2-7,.,TGTGCCAGCAGTTACTCTCGACAGAGAAGGGGCAGCGAGCAGTACTTC,CASSYSRQRRGSEQYF
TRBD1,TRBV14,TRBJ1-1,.,TGTGCCAGCAGCCAGGGACAGGGGGCTACTGAAGCTTTCTTT,CASSQGQGATEAFF
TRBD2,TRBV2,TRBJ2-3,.,TGTGCCAGCGGGGGACTAGCCCCCACAGATACGCAGTATTTT,CASGGLAPTDTQYF
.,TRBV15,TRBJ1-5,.,TGTGCCACCAGCAGGACTCCCGACAGTGATCAGCCCCAGCATTTT,CATSRTPDSDQPQHF
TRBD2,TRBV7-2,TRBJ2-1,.,TGTGCCAGCAGCTTAGGGCGGGGGGCCCAGAATGAGCAGTTCTTC,CASSLGRGAQNEQFF
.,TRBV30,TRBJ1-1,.,TGTGCCTGGAGTGACGGGAACACTGAAGCTTTCTTT,CAWSDGNTEAFF
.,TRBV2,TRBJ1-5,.,TGTGCCAGCAGTGAGATAGTTATCGGTCAGCCCCAGCATTTT,CASSEIVIGQPQHF
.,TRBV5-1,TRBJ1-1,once,TGCGCCAGCAGCTTTTGGAGTTCGAACACTGAAGCTTTCTTT,CASSFWSSNTEAFF
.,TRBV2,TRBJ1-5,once,TGTGCCAGCAGTGAGGGGAATCAGCCCCAGCATTTT,CASSEGNQPQHF
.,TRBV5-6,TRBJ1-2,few,TGTGCCAGCAGCTCCGGGATTAACTATGGCTACACCTTC,CASSSGINYGYTF
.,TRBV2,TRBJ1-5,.,TGTGCCAGCAGTGAATTAGGGAGACTCGGGAATCAGCCCCAGCATTTT,CASSELGRLGNQPQHF
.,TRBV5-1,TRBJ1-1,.,TGCGCCAGCAGCTTGTCAGGGTATGATTATGAAGCTTTCTTT,CASSLSGYDYEAFF
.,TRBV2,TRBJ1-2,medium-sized,TGTGCCAGCAGTGAAGGGTCACGACGGACCTATGGCTACACCTTC,CASSEGSRRTYGYTF
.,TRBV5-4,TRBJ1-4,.,TGTGCCAGCAGCTTGGCCGGGGGGCTTAATGAAAAACTGTTTTTT,CASSLAGGLNEKLFF
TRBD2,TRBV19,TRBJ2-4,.,TGTGCCAGTAGTATAGCTTTGCGGGGGGCCCCATTGAGCATTCAGTACTTC,CASSIALRGAPLSIQYF
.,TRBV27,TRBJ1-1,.,TGTGCCAGCAGACTACACGGACAGAGGAGGACTGAAGCTTTCTTT,CASRLHGQRRTEAFF
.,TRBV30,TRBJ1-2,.,TGTGCCTGGAGTCCCCCTGGGGGGGCTAATGGCTACACCTTC,CAWSPPGGANGYTF
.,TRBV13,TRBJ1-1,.,TGTGCCAGCAGCTTAGATTGGGGGAGGAGGAGGAACACTGAAGCTTTCTTT,CASSLDWGRRRNTEAFF
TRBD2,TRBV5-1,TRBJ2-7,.,TGCGCCAGCAGCTTGGCCGGGCTAGCGGGGTACGAGCAGTACTTC,CASSLAGLAGYEQYF
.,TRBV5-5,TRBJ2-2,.,TGTGCCAGCAGCTTGATTTTAGGATCCACCGGGGAGCTGTTTTTT,CASSLILGSTGELFF
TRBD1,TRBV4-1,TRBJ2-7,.,TGCGCCAGCAGCCACGGGACAGGGGGGGCCTACGAGCAGTACTTC,CASSHGTGGAYEQYF
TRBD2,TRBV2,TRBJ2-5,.,TGTGCCAGCAGTGGCGAGACTAGCGGGGGAGGGGCCCAGTACTTC,CASSGETSGGGAQYF
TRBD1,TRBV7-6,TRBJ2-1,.,TGTGCCAGCAGCTTATCAGGGGGCTATTACAATGAGCAGTTCTTC,CASSLSGGYYNEQFF
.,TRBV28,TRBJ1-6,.,TGTGCCAGCAGGGTAGGACAGTATTCACCCCTCCACTTT,CASRVGQYSPLHF
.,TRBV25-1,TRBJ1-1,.,TGTGCCAGCACCCGAACGGGGGGCTCGGACACTGAAGCTTTCTTT,CASTRTGGSDTEAFF
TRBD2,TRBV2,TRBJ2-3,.,TGTGCCAGCAGCGCCCGGCGGGGGGGGGCAGATACGCAGTATTTT,CASSARRGGADTQYF
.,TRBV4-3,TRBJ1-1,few,TGCGCCAGCAGCCAAGATTTGAGTAGGGAAGCTTTCTTT,CASSQDLSREAFF
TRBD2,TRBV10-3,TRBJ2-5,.,TGTGCCACCAGTTCGGGGGGGGTGGAGACCCAGTACTTC,CATSSGGVETQYF
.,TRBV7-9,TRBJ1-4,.,TGTGCCAGCAGCTTAGGGCGCAGGGGTGGGGAAAAACTGTTTTTT,CASSLGRRGGEKLFF
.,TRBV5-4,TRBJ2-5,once,TGTGCCAGCAGCTTGGTGAGGGGGACCGGACTTGGGGAGACCCAGTACTTC,CASSLVRGTGLGETQYF
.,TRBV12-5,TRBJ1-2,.,TGTGCTAGTGGTTCGGCCAACTCATTC,CASGSANSF
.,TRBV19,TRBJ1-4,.,TGTGCCAGTAAGGTCGGGCCAACTAATGAAAAACTGTTTTTT,CASKVGPTNEKLFF